A single sample is the source of the 24 T cell receptor beta chains below, sequenced in a study of blood T cell repertoires in COVID-19. Produced via immunoSEQ multiplex PCR; TCRdb's table is partial and in-frame only. The sample has 120,000 to 150,000 clones; more than 75% are singletons. The sequenced material came from peripheral blood. The receptors come from a human donor in a cohort sampled during active COVID-19.

The gene calls are TRBV20-1 and TRBJ2-7; 7 bases match TRBD1. Germline assignment: CDR1 DFQATT and CDR2 SNEGSKA (reference sequence). Unmatched junction bases numbered 6, after V lost 5 bases and J lost 8 bases. The CDR3 is made up of 11 amino acids. The CDR3 reads CSADDRDKQYF. In DNA, the CDR3 is TGCAGTGCTGACGACAGGGATAAGCAGTACTTC.

This chain uses TRBV15 with TRBJ1-5; 10 nucleotides match TRBD1. This CDR3 spans 15 amino acids. Unmatched junction bases numbered 4, after V lost 2 bases and J lost 6 bases. Germline CDR1 and CDR2: LNHNV and YYDKDF (reference sequence). CDR3 in amino acids: CATSRRQGAPQPQHF. CDR3 sequence (DNA): TGTGCCACCAGCAGAAGACAGGGGGCGCCTCAGCCCCAGCATTTT.

Here the CDR3 reads CASSPPSLGNEQFF. The CDR3, as DNA: TGCGCCAGCAGCCCCCCTAGCCTGGGGAATGAGCAGTTCTTC. This rearrangement joins TRBV5-1 to TRBJ2-1; D possibly corresponds to TRBD2 (5 bases). Germline V CDR1 and CDR2: SGHRS, YFSETQ. V was cut by 4 bases and J by 7 bases, with 15 bases left in between. This CDR3 has 14 residues.

The CDR3 bases are TGTGCCAGCAGTTTATTGGGACAGGCTGGGGCCAACGTCCTGACTTTC. Its protein is CASSLLGQAGANVLTF. This chain connects TRBV28 to TRBJ2-6; TRBD1 matches 8 bases. Trimming removed 1 base from V and 2 bases from J; junction bases left unmatched: 1. Germline loops: CDR1 MDHEN, CDR2 SYDVKM. The CDR3 covers 16 residues.

The rearrangement joins TRBV5-8 to TRBJ1-5; D gene ambiguous. Trimming took 4 bases from V and 2 from J, leaving 16 bases between them. This CDR3 comprises 16 residues. Germline CDR1 is SGHTS and CDR2 is YDEGEE. The CDR3 spells CASSHGRLAGNQPQHF. CDR3 DNA sequence: TGTGCCAGCAGCCACGGACGGTTAGCGGGCAATCAGCCCCAGCATTTT.

The sample holds one count of this clone. J is TRBJ2-5 and V is TRBV2, with D perhaps TRBD2 (5 bases). With 7 bases removed from V and 7 bases from J, the gap between germline ends came to 16 bases. Per germline, CDR1 SNHLY and CDR2 FYNNEI. The CDR3 extends over 13 amino acids. CDR3 nucleotides: TGTGCCAGCAACCCCCCGGACGAGGGGACCCAGTACTTC. Translation gives CASNPPDEGTQYF.

This chain uses TRBV6-2 or TRBV6-3 with TRBJ1-6, with TRBD1 matching over 7 bases. CDR3 length: 19 residues. With 5 bases clipped from V and 12 bases from J, the junction kept 25 bases outside the gene matches. The V gene's germline CDR1 is MNHEY and CDR2 SVGEGT. CDR3 sequence: CASSARTGGSPRMSGPLHF. Written as DNA, the CDR3 is TGTGCCAGCAGTGCTCGGACAGGTGGATCGCCCCGGATGAGCGGACCCCTCCACTTT.

CDR3 residues: CASSSTSGGPQAYF. The CDR3 nucleotides read TGTGCCAGCAGCTCGACGAGCGGGGGGCCCCAGGCGTACTTC. The chain carries TRBV5-4 and TRBJ2-7; 9 bases are shared with TRBD2. J gave up 12 bases and V 3 bases, and 13 bases lay outside the gene matches. CDR1 and CDR2 (germline): SGHNT, YYREEE (reference sequence). The CDR3 spans 14 residues.

V usage is TRBV5-1 and J usage is TRBJ2-2, with unresolved D. The CDR3 totals 15 residues. V was cut by 0 bases and J by 1 base, with 7 bases left in between. The V gene's germline CDR1 is SGHRS and CDR2 YFSETQ. CDR3 region: CASSLGAMNTGELFF. The CDR3 DNA sequence: TGCGCCAGCAGCTTGGGAGCGATGAACACCGGGGAGCTGTTTTTT.

The V and J genes are TRBV4-1 and TRBJ1-2; 8 nucleotides align to TRBD1. Unmatched junction bases numbered 9, after V lost 5 bases and J lost 4 bases. The CDR3 length is 15 residues. Germline values: CDR1 MGHRA, CDR2 YSYEKL. CDR3 protein: CASSVQGGISYGYTF. CDR3 sequence (DNA): TGCGCCAGCAGCGTACAGGGGGGTATTAGCTATGGCTACACCTTC.

This clone was counted a few times. This rearrangement joins TRBV7-3 to TRBJ2-1; D not certain. The length of the CDR3 is 13 residues. Looked up from germline, CDR1 is SGHTA and CDR2 is FQGTGA. V was clipped by 4 bases and J by 1 base, with 5 bases between them. CDR3 sequence: CASSSGSYNEQFF. CDR3 DNA sequence: TGTGCCAGCAGCTCCGGGTCCTACAATGAGCAGTTCTTC.

The CDR3 reads CASSYRDSHYEQYF. The CDR3 nucleotides read TGTGCCAGTAGTTACCGGGACAGCCACTACGAGCAGTACTTC. This chain uses TRBV19 with TRBJ2-7, with 7 bases aligning to TRBD1. The V segment lost 5 bases and the J segment 3 bases; nucleotides outside the gene matches: 7. The length of the CDR3 is 14 residues. Per germline, CDR1 LNHDA and CDR2 SQIVND (reference sequence).

The chain couples TRBV28 to TRBJ2-3, with a tentative D call TRBD2 (5 bases). The CDR3 covers 13 residues. The germline CDR1 and CDR2 sequences are MDHEN and SYDVKM. Trimming cost V 6 bases and J 5 bases, with 12 bases left between them. This chain's CDR3 is CASRPTGRDTQYF. The CDR3 coding sequence is TGTGCCAGCAGGCCCACGGGGAGAGATACGCAGTATTTT.

This chain joins TRBV9 and TRBJ2-7; maybe TRBD2 (6 bases). The CDR3 has 14 residues. Trimming cost V 3 bases and J 4 bases, with 14 bases left between them. Germline CDR1 reads SGDLS; CDR2 reads YYNGEE. This CDR3 is CASSATGTPYEQYF. CDR3 DNA: TGTGCCAGCAGCGCAACCGGGACTCCGTACGAGCAGTACTTC.

The chain is built from TRBV3-1 (or the pseudogene TRBV3-2) and TRBJ2-5; D unresolved. V lost 4 bases and J lost 7, with 13 bases in between. This CDR3 is 13 amino acids long. The germline gives CDR1 LGHDT, CDR2 YNNKEL (reference sequence). CDR3 amino acids: CASSRSREGTQYF. The CDR3 nucleotides are TGTGCCAGCAGCCGGTCTAGAGAAGGGACCCAGTACTTC.

A single count supports this clone. This chain links TRBV5-4 with TRBJ2-4, with D tentatively TRBD2 (6 bases). The V gene lost 3 bases and the J gene lost 7 bases, with 23 bases spanning the gap. CDR3 length: 17 amino acids. Germline V CDR1 and CDR2: SGHNT, YYREEE (reference sequence). CDR3 residues: CASSSGSSVREANIQYF. In DNA form, the CDR3 reads TGTGCCAGCAGCTCTGGAAGCAGTGTAAGGGAGGCGAACATTCAGTACTTC.

This CDR3 is CASSQTSGSSYEQYF. CDR3 in DNA: TGTGCCAGCAGCCAGACTAGCGGGAGCTCCTACGAGCAGTACTTC. The rearrangement links TRBV5-5 to TRBJ2-7; TRBD2 agrees at 12 bases. After removal of 4 bases from V and 0 bases from J, the junction contained 2 bases not matched to a gene. The germline CDR1 and CDR2 sequences are SGHKS and YYEKEE (reference sequence). The CDR3 is 15 amino acids.

The chain couples TRBV4-1 to TRBJ2-2; perhaps TRBD2 as D (5 bases). The V gene lost 4 bases and the J gene lost 4 bases, with 10 bases spanning the gap. Germline-derived CDR1 and CDR2 are MGHRA and YSYEKL. The CDR3 sequence is 14 residues long. The CDR3 DNA follows: TGCGCCAGCAGCCCCCGTGAGGGCACCGGGGAGCTGTTTTTT. It specifies CASSPREGTGELFF.

This sequence joins TRBV3-1 (or the pseudogene TRBV3-2) and TRBJ1-6, with D unresolved. The CDR3 sequence is 14 residues long. Germline values: CDR1 LGHDT, CDR2 YNNKEL (reference sequence). V lost 0 bases and J 7 bases, leaving 7 bases between the germline ends. CDR3 sequence (DNA): TGTGCCAGCAGCCAAGACGGGATGAATTCACCCCTCCACTTT. Its translation is CASSQDGMNSPLHF.

This clone was seen just once. This rearrangement joins TRBV10-3 to TRBJ2-7, with TRBD1 matching over 10 bases. The CDR3 spans 14 residues. Germline CDR1 is ENHRY and CDR2 is SYGVKD. The V segment lost 5 bases and the J segment 7 bases; nucleotides outside the gene matches: 8. The CDR3: CAISIRDRGFEQYF. CDR3 bases: TGTGCCATCAGTATCCGGGACAGGGGTTTTGAGCAGTACTTC.

The J gene is TRBJ2-3, the V gene TRBV7-9, with D tentatively TRBD2 (5 bases). In germline, CDR1 is SEHNR, CDR2 FQNEAQ (reference sequence). This CDR3 contains 13 residues. Between the trimmed V and J ends, which lost 3 bases and 4 bases, there was a span of 8 bases. The CDR3, as DNA: TGTGCCAGCAGCTTCGAGGGCCCAGATACGCAGTATTTT. Translating it yields CASSFEGPDTQYF.

V usage is TRBV7-3 and J usage is TRBJ2-1; 7 bases are a match to TRBD2. CDR1 is SGHTA and CDR2 is FQGTGA in the germline V gene. V shed 3 bases, J shed 5 bases, and the junction held 4 bases outside the gene matches. There are 14 residues in the CDR3. This CDR3 is CASSLAGADNEQFF. The CDR3 DNA reads as TGTGCCAGCAGCTTGGCGGGAGCCGACAATGAGCAGTTCTTC.

The gene calls are TRBV9 and TRBJ2-3, with 11 bases matching TRBD2. The junction had 3 bases not matched to a gene; V was cut back by 3 bases and J by 0 bases. The CDR3 spans 16 residues. Germline V gives CDR1 SGDLS, CDR2 YYNGEE. Written as DNA, the CDR3 is TGTGCCAGCAGCGAGACTAGCGGGGCTAGCACAGATACGCAGTATTTT. Translation: CASSETSGASTDTQYF.

The sample holds a few counts of this clone. The chain employs TRBV3-1 (or the pseudogene TRBV3-2) and TRBJ1-6; TRBD1 is a possible D gene (5 bases). The ends were cut back, 1 base at V and 9 bases at J, with 13 bases in the middle. CDR3 length: 15 residues. The germline CDR1 and CDR2 sequences are LGHDT and YNNKEL (reference sequence). The CDR3 DNA reads as TGTGCCAGCAGCCAAGGTGCGGGGGAAGGTTCACCCCTCCACTTT. Protein: CASSQGAGEGSPLHF.